The T cell receptor (beta chain) described here comes from a study of blood T cell repertoires in COVID-19. About the study: COVID-19 samples, acute and convalescent, were from the United States, Italy and Spain.

As handled by the study authors: Estimation of nucleated cell counts relied on the amplification of reference gene primers. The data were produced by immunoSEQ multiplex PCR, yet TCRdb's version contains in-frame clones alone and is incomplete. The V and J calls and clone size come from that table; D and trimming were worked out from the DNA. The table records around 230,000 clones, about 84% of them present only once. CDR3 length equals 17 residues. V dropped 0 bases and J dropped 0 bases, with 14 bases sitting between them. Germline lookup yields CDR1 LGHDT and CDR2 YNNKEL (reference sequence). The rearrangement links TRBV3-1 (or the pseudogene TRBV3-2) to TRBJ1-2; D is uncertain. Sequencing input: peripheral blood. The clonotype comes from a woman older than 75 with acute or convalescent COVID-19. CDR3 DNA: TGTGCCAGCAGCCAAGATCGGGAATTTCGAGCTAACTATGGCTACACCTTC. As protein: CASSQDREFRANYGYTF.